A selection of T cell receptor beta chains follows, all from one sample in a study of cytomegalovirus exposure and HLA in healthy donors. Data came from immunoSEQ multiplex PCR; TCRdb stores just in-frame clones and leaves some out. Among some 140,000 clones, about 74% were seen once, and the ten largest hold about 2.9%. The sequenced material came from PBMCs. The receptors derive from a man in his forties in good health and CMV-seronegative. CDR3s include the opening cysteine and the closing phenylalanine or tryptophan. The order of the fields is J gene, D gene, V gene, clone size, CDR3 protein, CDR3 DNA. D genes are given only for firm matches. Where a row states a size, it is once, few, many or the class of an expanded clone; other rows omit it.

j_gene: TRBJ2-3; d_gene: .; v_gene: TRBV4-3; abundance: .; CDR3aa: CASSQVNPGAAADTQYF; CDR3nt: TGCGCCAGCAGCCAAGTAAACCCAGGGGCTGCTGCAGATACGCAGTATTTT
j_gene: TRBJ2-5; d_gene: .; v_gene: TRBV11-2; abundance: .; CDR3aa: CASSLVREETQYF; CDR3nt: TGTGCCAGCAGCTTAGTTAGAGAGGAGACCCAGTACTTC
j_gene: TRBJ2-5; d_gene: TRBD1; v_gene: TRBV5-6; abundance: .; CDR3aa: CASSLAGTGGPETQYF; CDR3nt: TGTGCCAGCAGCTTGGCCGGGACAGGGGGCCCAGAGACCCAGTACTTC
j_gene: TRBJ2-1; d_gene: TRBD2; v_gene: TRBV6-1; abundance: .; CDR3aa: CASSEGVAGVYNEQFF; CDR3nt: TGTGCCAGCAGTGAAGGCGTAGCGGGAGTGTACAATGAGCAGTTCTTC
j_gene: TRBJ1-1; d_gene: TRBD1; v_gene: TRBV5-1; abundance: .; CDR3aa: CASSLVTGVMNTEAFF; CDR3nt: TGCGCCAGCAGCTTGGTGACAGGGGTGATGAACACTGAAGCTTTCTTT
j_gene: TRBJ2-1; d_gene: TRBD2; v_gene: TRBV7-6; abundance: .; CDR3aa: CASSLVLAGGLGSYNEQFF; CDR3nt: TGTGCCAGCAGCTTAGTTTTAGCGGGGGGGCTTGGGTCCTACAATGAGCAGTTCTTC
j_gene: TRBJ1-1; d_gene: .; v_gene: TRBV9; abundance: .; CDR3aa: CASSVGPSGTNTEAFF; CDR3nt: TGTGCCAGCAGCGTGGGCCCGTCCGGGACTAACACTGAAGCTTTCTTT
j_gene: TRBJ2-7; d_gene: TRBD1; v_gene: TRBV5-6; abundance: .; CDR3aa: CASTLGGTGHYEQYF; CDR3nt: TGTGCCAGCACCTTAGGGGGGACAGGGCACTACGAGCAGTACTTC
j_gene: TRBJ2-5; d_gene: TRBD1; v_gene: TRBV20-1; abundance: .; CDR3aa: CSVGQGTTQYF; CDR3nt: TGCAGTGTGGGACAGGGGACAACCCAGTACTTC
j_gene: TRBJ2-5; d_gene: .; v_gene: TRBV5-1; abundance: few; CDR3aa: CASSLELETQYF; CDR3nt: TGCGCCAGCAGCTTAGAACTCGAGACCCAGTACTTC
j_gene: TRBJ1-5; d_gene: .; v_gene: TRBV6-5; abundance: .; CDR3aa: CASSSLGGQPQHF; CDR3nt: TGTGCCAGCAGTTCCCTCGGGGGGCAGCCCCAGCATTTT
j_gene: TRBJ1-1; d_gene: .; v_gene: TRBV19; abundance: .; CDR3aa: CASSISPAWPEAFF; CDR3nt: TGTGCCAGTAGTATCTCCCCCGCCTGGCCTGAAGCTTTCTTT
j_gene: TRBJ2-7; d_gene: .; v_gene: TRBV19; abundance: many; CDR3aa: CASKFAGAEEQYF; CDR3nt: TGTGCCAGTAAATTCGCAGGGGCGGAGGAGCAGTACTTC
j_gene: TRBJ1-4; d_gene: .; v_gene: TRBV27; abundance: .; CDR3aa: CASSTWTGGEKLFF; CDR3nt: TGTGCCAGCAGTACCTGGACTGGAGGCGAAAAACTGTTTTTT
j_gene: TRBJ1-1; d_gene: .; v_gene: TRBV6-6; abundance: .; CDR3aa: CASSNSQTTEAFF; CDR3nt: TGTGCCAGCAGTAACAGCCAGACCACTGAAGCTTTCTTT
j_gene: TRBJ2-7; d_gene: TRBD2; v_gene: TRBV7-3; abundance: .; CDR3aa: CASSLTSGSGEQYF; CDR3nt: TGTGCCAGCAGCTTAACTAGCGGGAGCGGGGAGCAGTACTTC
j_gene: TRBJ2-2; d_gene: TRBD1; v_gene: TRBV5-1; abundance: .; CDR3aa: CASSRSGGTGVTGELFF; CDR3nt: TGCGCCAGCAGCCGTTCGGGCGGGACAGGGGTCACCGGGGAGCTGTTTTTT
j_gene: TRBJ2-7; d_gene: TRBD2; v_gene: TRBV4-1; abundance: .; CDR3aa: CASSPRSGTSGGAYEQYF; CDR3nt: TGCGCCAGCAGCCCGCGGTCCGGGACTAGCGGGGGGGCCTACGAGCAGTACTTC
j_gene: TRBJ2-3; d_gene: .; v_gene: TRBV6-1; abundance: .; CDR3aa: CASSDGRGGITDTQYF; CDR3nt: TGTGCCAGCAGTGACGGTCGAGGCGGAATCACAGATACGCAGTATTTT
j_gene: TRBJ1-1; d_gene: .; v_gene: TRBV7-9; abundance: .; CDR3aa: CASSSGRLYTEAFF; CDR3nt: TGTGCCAGCAGCTCTGGCAGGTTGTACACTGAAGCTTTCTTT
j_gene: TRBJ2-7; d_gene: TRBD1; v_gene: TRBV29-1; abundance: .; CDR3aa: CSVEDFRGSTSYEQYF; CDR3nt: TGCAGCGTTGAAGATTTCAGGGGGAGTACCTCCTACGAGCAGTACTTC
j_gene: TRBJ1-1; d_gene: TRBD1; v_gene: TRBV5-1; abundance: once; CDR3aa: CASSPGQGILNTEAFF; CDR3nt: TGCGCCAGCAGCCCGGGACAGGGGATTTTGAACACTGAAGCTTTCTTT
j_gene: TRBJ1-1; d_gene: .; v_gene: TRBV28; abundance: .; CDR3aa: CASSLLLEGNTEAFF; CDR3nt: TGTGCCAGCAGCCTTTTGCTGGAGGGCAACACTGAAGCTTTCTTT